Listed below are T cell receptor beta chains from one sample, sequenced in a study of T cell changes during pregnancy in multiple sclerosis. The table came from immunoSEQ multiplex PCR; TCRdb's copy has only in-frame clones and leaves some out. The table shows more than 60,000 clones, with roughly 91% occurring only once. Sequenced material: CD4+ T cells from peripheral blood mononuclear cells, taken in the third trimester of pregnancy. The origin of the receptors is a female donor in good health, enrolled as a control in a pregnancy study. CDR3s include the opening cysteine and the closing phenylalanine or tryptophan. A D gene is named only where the DNA matches it firmly. A row's size may be missing; if present it is once, few, many or a size class.

j_call | d_call | clone_size | v_call | cdr3_aa | cdr3_nt
TRBJ1-6 | NA | NA | TRBV4-3 | CASSQGQSNSPLHF | TGCGCCAGCAGCCAAGGGCAGTCCAATTCACCCCTCCACTTT
TRBJ2-1 | TRBD2 | NA | TRBV29-1 | CSVVSLAANNEQFF | TGCAGCGTTGTTTCACTAGCGGCCAACAATGAGCAGTTCTTC
TRBJ1-2 | NA | once | TRBV4-3 | CASSQDLTRGGGYTF | TGCGCCAGCAGCCAAGATCTGACCAGGGGTGGAGGCTACACCTTC
TRBJ1-1 | NA | NA | TRBV7-2 | CASSLDKNTEAFF | TGTGCCAGCAGCTTAGACAAGAACACTGAAGCTTTCTTT
TRBJ1-2 | TRBD1 | NA | TRBV11-3 | CASSSGGKLYGYTF | TGTGCCAGCAGCTCAGGGGGAAAGCTTTATGGCTACACCTTC
TRBJ1-2 | NA | NA | TRBV19 | CASSTPRGNGYTF | TGTGCCAGTAGTACACCCCGGGGGAATGGCTACACCTTC
TRBJ1-2 | TRBD1 | NA | TRBV9 | CASSATTGGGGYTF | TGTGCCAGCAGCGCAACAACAGGGGGAGGTGGCTACACCTTC
TRBJ1-2 | NA | NA | TRBV7-9 | CASSLAVQNYGYTF | TGTGCCAGCAGCTTAGCGGTACAGAACTATGGCTACACCTTC
TRBJ1-5 | TRBD1 | NA | TRBV25-1 | CASSAGGHQQPQHF | TGTGCCAGCAGTGCAGGGGGGCATCAACAGCCCCAGCATTTT
TRBJ2-2 | NA | NA | TRBV5-8 | CASSLQVGRTGELFF | TGTGCCAGCAGCTTGCAGGTTGGAAGGACCGGGGAGCTGTTTTTT
TRBJ2-3 | TRBD1 | NA | TRBV19 | CASNRGGRQSTDTQYF | TGTGCCAGTAACAGAGGGGGCAGGCAATCGACAGATACGCAGTATTTT
TRBJ1-5 | NA | NA | TRBV19 | CASSIQGRQPQHF | TGTGCCAGTAGTATACAGGGTCGTCAGCCCCAGCATTTT
TRBJ2-5 | TRBD1 | NA | TRBV7-2 | CARAEGAGETQYF | TGTGCCAGAGCTGAGGGGGCGGGAGAGACCCAGTACTTC
TRBJ2-3 | TRBD2 | NA | TRBV5-1 | CASSQWTSGGVEDTQYF | TGCGCCAGCAGCCAATGGACTAGCGGGGGGGTAGAAGATACGCAGTATTTT
TRBJ1-6 | NA | few | TRBV7-8 | CASSLELNSPLHF | TGTGCCAGCAGTCTGGAGCTTAATTCACCCCTCCACTTT
TRBJ1-1 | NA | NA | TRBV5-1 | CASSLDSVGGTEAFF | TGCGCCAGCAGCTTGGACTCTGTGGGGGGCACTGAAGCTTTCTTT
TRBJ1-5 | NA | NA | TRBV7-9 | CASSLGRYDNQPQHF | TGTGCCAGCAGCTTGGGCCGGTATGACAATCAGCCCCAGCATTTT
TRBJ2-7 | NA | NA | TRBV6-5 | CASSYGQDEQYF | TGTGCCAGCAGTTACGGTCAGGATGAGCAGTACTTC
TRBJ2-3 | TRBD2 | NA | TRBV11-2 | CASKQSGASDTQYF | TGTGCCAGCAAGCAGAGCGGGGCATCAGATACGCAGTATTTT
TRBJ2-2 | NA | NA | TRBV6-5 | CASSRSRSAGELFF | TGTGCCAGCAGCCGTTCGCGATCGGCCGGGGAGCTGTTTTTT
TRBJ2-5 | TRBD2 | NA | TRBV19 | CASSTRLAGTWETQYF | TGTGCCAGTAGTACCCGACTAGCGGGGACATGGGAGACCCAGTACTTC
TRBJ1-5 | NA | NA | TRBV7-6 | CASSSGHTQNQPQHF | TGTGCCAGCAGCTCCGGACATACACAAAATCAGCCCCAGCATTTT
TRBJ2-5 | TRBD2 | NA | TRBV5-4 | CASSFSRTSGGIQETQYF | TGTGCCAGCAGCTTCTCTCGGACTAGCGGGGGAATCCAAGAGACCCAGTACTTC